This T cell receptor beta chain was recovered during a study of technical replicates of blood from several donors. Germline CDR1 is LGHNA and CDR2 is YNFKEQ. The CDR3 loop spans 15 amino acids. J lost 8 bases, V lost 1 base, and 8 bases had no gene match. Produced via immunoSEQ multiplex PCR; TCRdb's table is partial and in-frame only. The sample contains roughly 80,000 clones, just over 90% of which appear only once. The source material was T cells isolated from PBMCs. This receptor was obtained from a human donor in good health. This chain connects TRBV4-2 to TRBJ1-3; 7 nucleotides agree with TRBD1. CDR3 DNA: TGTGCCAGCAGCCAAGGATTAGGACAGGTGTACACCATATATTTT. This sequence encodes CASSQGLGQVYTIYF.